The source of this T cell receptor beta chain is a study of cytomegalovirus exposure and HLA in healthy donors. Study-level points and caveats: Sequencing artifact likely explains a cluster of highly shared sequence variants. In a later analysis, DRB1 alleles had the most associated TCRs; HLA-C alleles the fewest. Under in vitro conditions, a few CMV-associated chains were confirmed as specific for CMV antigens. Later analysis demonstrated an association between a missense DCLRE1C variant and TCR beta V- and J-gene trimming.

The CDR3 contains 16 residues. Germline values: CDR1 LNHDA, CDR2 SQIVND (reference sequence). V shed 2 bases and J 6 bases; nucleotides not matched to a gene: 10. It was with 60 Vbeta and 13 Jbeta primers that the PCR ran. Assay: immunoSEQ multiplex PCR; the TCRdb copy retains only in-frame clones and omits some. The sample consists of around 150,000 clones, 60% to 80% of them appearing once. This clone appeared a single time. Its specificity is unknown. Sequences were obtained from PBMCs. The chain recombines TRBV19 with TRBJ2-1; 7 bases line up with TRBD1. The clonotype comes from a male donor in good health and CMV-seronegative. Here the CDR3 DNA reads TGTGCCAGTAGTATAAGGTGGGGGACAGCTGGCAATGAGCAGTTCTTC. Protein sequence: CASSIRWGTAGNEQFF.